The 10 T cell receptor beta chains presented below share a single source sample, sequenced in a study of shared clonotypes between healthy human individuals. Repertoires were generated with immunoSEQ multiplex PCR, while TCRdb's copy carries only in-frame clones and drops some. The data contain just over 2,000,000 clones, around 95% of them singletons. Sequencing was performed on naive CD4+ T cells sorted from blood. The subset here: CD45RA+ positively selected. The receptors originated from a man younger than 35 in good health.

This clone was seen more than once but under ten times. The gene calls are TRBV4-3 and TRBJ2-1, with a tentative D call TRBD2 (6 bases). This CDR3 region has 15 residues. Germline CDR1 LGHNA, CDR2 YSLEER. V was trimmed by 1 base and J by 4 bases, leaving 11 bases between them. The CDR3 region is CASSQGRASYNEQFF. The DNA of the CDR3 is TGCGCCAGCAGCCAAGGGAGGGCTTCGTACAATGAGCAGTTCTTC.

V is TRBV7-3 and J is TRBJ1-2; TRBD1 aligns across 8 bases. Per the germline V gene, CDR1 is SGHTA and CDR2 is FQGTGA. This CDR3 region has 13 residues. Germline trimming cut 3 bases from V and 8 bases from J; bases unmatched to any gene: 5. This CDR3 is CASSLQGAGGYTF. The CDR3 DNA follows: TGTGCCAGCAGCTTGCAGGGGGCGGGAGGCTACACCTTC.

The genes are TRBV7-2 and TRBJ2-1, with D uncertain. V dropped 2 bases and J dropped 8 bases, with 7 bases sitting between them. The CDR3 is 12 residues long. Germline V gives CDR1 SGHTA, CDR2 FQGNSA. The DNA for the CDR3 is TGTGCCAGCAGCTTAATTCGAGATGAGCAGTTCTTC. It yields the protein CASSLIRDEQFF.

The chain has TRBV7-2 and TRBJ1-2; tentatively, D is TRBD1 (5 bases). The CDR3 loop spans 16 amino acids. Trimming pared 5 bases from V and 0 bases from J, leaving 16 bases between. Germline V gives CDR1 SGHTA, CDR2 FQGNSA. The CDR3, as DNA: TGTGCCAGCAGCCCCCTGGTCGGAGGGGCTAACTATGGCTACACCTTC. Its translation is CASSPLVGGANYGYTF. Variable domain in full (rest from reference TRBV7-2 and TRBJ1-2): GAGVSQSPSNKVTEKGKDVELRCDPISGHTALYWYRQSLGQGLEFLIYFQGNSAPDKSGLPSDRFSAERTGGSVSTLTIQRTQQEDSAVYLCASSPLVGGANYGYTFGSGTRLTVV.

This chain links TRBV7-8 with TRBJ2-1; D assignment may be TRBD1 or TRBD2 (5 bases each). V was trimmed by 11 bases and J by 3 bases, leaving 11 bases between them. Germline CDR1 reads SGHVS; CDR2 reads FQNEAQ. There are 12 residues in the CDR3. CDR3 residues: CASGPDYNEQFF. As DNA, the CDR3 is TGTGCCTCGGGACCCGACTACAATGAGCAGTTCTTC.

V is TRBV4-2 and J is TRBJ1-1, with unresolved D. This CDR3 contains 13 residues. Germline V gene sequence: CDR1 LGHNA, CDR2 YNFKEQ. V gave up 5 bases and J gave up 0 bases, with 7 bases separating them. DNA for the CDR3: TGTGCCAGCAGCTTCCAGTTGAACACTGAAGCTTTCTTT. It translates to CASSFQLNTEAFF.

The chain recombines TRBV9 with TRBJ2-7, with 8 nucleotides matching TRBD2. The CDR3 spans 15 residues. From germline, CDR1 is SGDLS and CDR2 YYNGEE. Trimming removed 3 bases from V and 2 bases from J; junction bases left unmatched: 7. Here the CDR3 DNA reads TGTGCCAGCAGCGCACTTAGCGGGACCCCCTACGAGCAGTACTTC. Encoded protein: CASSALSGTPYEQYF.

The chain employs TRBV28 and TRBJ1-1; 8 nucleotides line up with TRBD1. CDR1 and CDR2 from the germline V gene are MDHEN and SYDVKM. The CDR3 runs to 14 residues. V dropped 6 bases and J dropped 7; count of bases not matched to a gene: 10. CDR3 region: CASRWDRKTHEAFF. The CDR3 DNA reads TGTGCCAGCAGATGGGACAGGAAGACTCATGAAGCTTTCTTT. The variable domain in full, with the rest retrieved from reference TRBV28 and TRBJ1-1, is DVKVTQSSRYLVKRTGEKVFLECVQDMDHENMFWYRQDPGLGLRLIYFSYDVKMKEKGDIPEGYSVSREKKERFSLILESASTNQTSMYLCASRWDRKTHEAFFGQGTRLTVV.

This chain joins TRBV25-1 and TRBJ1-2; no clear D. This CDR3 is built from 14 residues. Trimming stripped 3 bases from V and 7 bases from J, with 15 bases between. Looked up from germline, CDR1 is MGHDK and CDR2 is SYGVNS. CDR3 DNA: TGTGCCAGCAGTGACTTTGCTTACACTACTGGCTACACCTTC. This encodes CASSDFAYTTGYTF.

This sequence joins TRBV10-3 and TRBJ2-7; D may be TRBD2 (6 bases). CDR3 length equals 15 residues. Germline-derived CDR1 and CDR2 are ENHRY and SYGVKD. V lost 3 bases and J 2 bases, leaving 14 bases between the germline ends. CDR3 bases: TGTGCCATCAGTGACCCCGGGAGTGGGGCCTACGAGCAGTACTTC. This translates into CAISDPGSGAYEQYF.